This T cell receptor (beta chain) was found in a study of T cells in Graves' hyperthyroidism and ophthalmopathy. About the study: Peripheral blood sampling occurred at initial diagnosis, before any treatment.

The CDR3 length is 15 residues. The germline V gene has CDR1 DFQATT and CDR2 SNEGSKA (reference sequence). V shed 0 bases and J shed 2 bases, with 14 bases lying between them. Diagnostic assessment was based on clinical symptoms, serum thyroxine and TRAb, thyroid ultrasound and orbital computed tomography. Amplification of TCR beta CDR3 regions was performed using RNA transcripts as template. First-round RT-PCR targeting the TCR CDR3 was performed with the HTBI primer set. TCRdb analysed the multiplex PCR reads with MiXCR anew, one entry per CDR3 protein. The table records hundreds of thousands of distinct CDR3 sequences, about 14% of them present only once. At least ten counts were recorded for this clonotype. Its antigen is unknown. Study findings and constraints: Model output signaled ophthalmopathy a median around 5.9 months ahead of onset.

The chain has TRBV20-1 and TRBJ2-7; D might be TRBD2 (5 bases). The sample was blood. This receptor was taken from a man in his fifties with Graves' ophthalmopathy. The CDR3 DNA follows: TGCAGTGCTAGAGATGGTGCGGGCTCCACCTACGAGCAGTACTTC. As protein: CSARDGAGSTYEQYF.